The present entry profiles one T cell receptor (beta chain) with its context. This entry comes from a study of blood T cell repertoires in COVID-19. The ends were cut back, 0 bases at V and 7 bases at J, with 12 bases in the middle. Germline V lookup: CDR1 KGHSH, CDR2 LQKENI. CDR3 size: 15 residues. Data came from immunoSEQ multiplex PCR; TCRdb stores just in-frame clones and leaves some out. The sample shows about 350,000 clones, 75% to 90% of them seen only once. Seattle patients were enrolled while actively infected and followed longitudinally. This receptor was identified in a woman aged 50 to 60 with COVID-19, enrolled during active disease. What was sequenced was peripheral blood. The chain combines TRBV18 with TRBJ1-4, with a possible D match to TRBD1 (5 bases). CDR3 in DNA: TGTGCCAGCTCACCACCGAGCAGGGAGGGTGAAAAACTGTTTTTT. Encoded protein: CASSPPSREGEKLFF.